Below, 5 T cell receptor beta chains from the same sample are listed, as sequenced in a study of blood T cell repertoires in COVID-19. The data were produced by immunoSEQ multiplex PCR, yet TCRdb's version contains in-frame clones alone and is incomplete. The data show under 200,000 clones, about 80% seen once. The sequenced sample consisted of PBMCs or T cells enriched from blood (not recorded which). These receptors all come from an older woman who had recovered from COVID-19.

V gene TRBV6-5 combines with J gene TRBJ1-5; no clear D gene. V was cut by 6 bases and J by 7 bases, with 13 bases left in between. The CDR3 is made up of 13 amino acids. Germline V gene sequence: CDR1 MNHEY, CDR2 SVGAGI. In DNA form, the CDR3 reads TGTGCCAGCAGCGAGGAATGGTGGCAGCCCCAGCATTTT. It yields the protein CASSEEWWQPQHF.

The genes are TRBV18 and TRBJ1-5, with TRBD1 identical over 8 bases. CDR3 size: 15 residues. The V segment lost 2 bases and the J segment 6 bases; nucleotides outside the gene matches: 6. Germline V gene data show CDR1 as KGHSH and CDR2 as LQKENI. Here the CDR3 reads CASSPETGAVQPQHF. The CDR3 DNA reads as TGTGCCAGCTCACCAGAGACAGGGGCGGTTCAGCCCCAGCATTTT.

The chain uses TRBV24-1 and TRBJ2-1; 7 nucleotides agree with TRBD2. The germline V gene has CDR1 KGHDR and CDR2 SFDVKD. CDR3 length: 16 amino acids. The trim removed 0 bases at V and 2 bases at J, leaving 3 bases unmatched. CDR3 bases: TGTGCCACCAGTGATTTGGTAGCGGGTCCCTACAATGAGCAGTTCTTC. Translated: CATSDLVAGPYNEQFF.

This clone was recorded once. The rearrangement joins TRBV21-1 to TRBJ2-1; TRBD2 is taken as the D call from the table, unchecked against the DNA. TRBV21-1 has pseudogene status. The CDR3 loop spans 17 amino acids. CDR3 bases: TGTGCCAGCAGGGTAGAACTAGCGGGGGGGCCGAGCAATGAGCAGTTCTTC. It translates to CASRVELAGGPSNEQFF.

This chain joins TRBV9 and TRBJ1-4, with D unclear. Germline loops: CDR1 SGDLS, CDR2 YYNGEE. CDR3 length: 14 amino acids. Between the trimmed V and J ends, which lost 3 bases and 5 bases, there was a span of 11 bases. The CDR3 protein is CASSEVAGNEKLFF. CDR3 sequence (DNA): TGTGCCAGCAGCGAGGTTGCAGGAAATGAAAAACTGTTTTTT.